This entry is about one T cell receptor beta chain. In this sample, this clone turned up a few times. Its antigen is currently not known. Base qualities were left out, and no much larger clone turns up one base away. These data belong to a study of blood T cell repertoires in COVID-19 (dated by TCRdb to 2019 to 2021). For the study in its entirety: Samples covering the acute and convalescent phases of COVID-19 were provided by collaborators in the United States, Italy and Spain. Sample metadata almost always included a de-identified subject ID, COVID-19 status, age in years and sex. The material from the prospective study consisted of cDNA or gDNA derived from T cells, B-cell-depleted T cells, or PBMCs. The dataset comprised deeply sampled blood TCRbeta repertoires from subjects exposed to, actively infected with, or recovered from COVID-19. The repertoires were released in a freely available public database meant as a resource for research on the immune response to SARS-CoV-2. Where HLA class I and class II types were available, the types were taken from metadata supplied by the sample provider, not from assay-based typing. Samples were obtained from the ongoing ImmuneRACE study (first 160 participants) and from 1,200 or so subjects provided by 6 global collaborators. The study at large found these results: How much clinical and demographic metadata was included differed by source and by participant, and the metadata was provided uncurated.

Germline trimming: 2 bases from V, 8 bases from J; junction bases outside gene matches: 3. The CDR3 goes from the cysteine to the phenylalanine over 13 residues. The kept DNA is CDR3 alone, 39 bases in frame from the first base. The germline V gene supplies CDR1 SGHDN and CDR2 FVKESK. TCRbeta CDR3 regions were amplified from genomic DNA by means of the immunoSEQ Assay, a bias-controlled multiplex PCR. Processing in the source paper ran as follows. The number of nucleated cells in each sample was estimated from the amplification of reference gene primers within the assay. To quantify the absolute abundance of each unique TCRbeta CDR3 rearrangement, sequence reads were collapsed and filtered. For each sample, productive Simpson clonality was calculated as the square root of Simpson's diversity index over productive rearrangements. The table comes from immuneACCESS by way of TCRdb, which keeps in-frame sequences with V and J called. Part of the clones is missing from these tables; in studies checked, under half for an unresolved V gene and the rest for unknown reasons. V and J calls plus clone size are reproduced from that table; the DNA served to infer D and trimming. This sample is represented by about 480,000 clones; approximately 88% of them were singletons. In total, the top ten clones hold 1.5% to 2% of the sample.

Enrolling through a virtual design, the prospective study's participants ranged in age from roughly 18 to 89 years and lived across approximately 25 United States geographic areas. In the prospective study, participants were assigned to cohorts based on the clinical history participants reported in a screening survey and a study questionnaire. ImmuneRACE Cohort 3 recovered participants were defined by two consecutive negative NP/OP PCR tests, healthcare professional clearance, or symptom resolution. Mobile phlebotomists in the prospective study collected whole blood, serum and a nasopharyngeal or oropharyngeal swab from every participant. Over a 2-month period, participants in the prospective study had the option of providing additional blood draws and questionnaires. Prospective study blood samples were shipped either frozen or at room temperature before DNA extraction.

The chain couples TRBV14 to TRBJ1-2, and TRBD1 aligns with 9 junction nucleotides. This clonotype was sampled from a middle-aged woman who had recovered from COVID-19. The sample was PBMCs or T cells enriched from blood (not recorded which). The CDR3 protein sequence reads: CASSQNRGQGYTF. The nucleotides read TGTGCCAGCAGCCAAAACAGGGGGCAAGGCTACACCTTC. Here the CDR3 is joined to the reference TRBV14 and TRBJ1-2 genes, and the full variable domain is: EAGVTQFPSHSVIEKGQTVTLRCDPISGHDNLYWYRRVMGKEIKFLLHFVKESKQDESGMPNNRFLAERTGGTYSTLKVQPAELEDSGVYFCASSQNRGQGYTFGSGTRLTVV.